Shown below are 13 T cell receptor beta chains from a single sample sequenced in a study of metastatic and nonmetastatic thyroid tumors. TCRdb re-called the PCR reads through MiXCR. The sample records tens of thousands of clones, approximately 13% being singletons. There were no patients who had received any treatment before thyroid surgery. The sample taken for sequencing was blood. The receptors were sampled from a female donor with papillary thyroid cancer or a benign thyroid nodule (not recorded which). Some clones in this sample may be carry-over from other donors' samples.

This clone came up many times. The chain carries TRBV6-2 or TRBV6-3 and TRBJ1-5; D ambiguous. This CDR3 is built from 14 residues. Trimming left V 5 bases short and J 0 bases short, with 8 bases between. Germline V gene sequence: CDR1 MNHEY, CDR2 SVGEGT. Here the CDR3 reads CASSRGDSNQPQHF. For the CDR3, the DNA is TGTGCCAGCAGTAGAGGAGATAGCAATCAGCCCCAGCATTTT.

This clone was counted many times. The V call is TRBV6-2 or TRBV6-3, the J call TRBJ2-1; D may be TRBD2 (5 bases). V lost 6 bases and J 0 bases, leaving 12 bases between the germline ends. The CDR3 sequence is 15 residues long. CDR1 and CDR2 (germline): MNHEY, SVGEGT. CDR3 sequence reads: CASRERGSSYNEQFF. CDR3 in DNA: TGTGCCAGCAGAGAACGGGGAAGCTCCTACAATGAGCAGTTCTTC.

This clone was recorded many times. The CDR3 DNA follows: TGTGCCAGCAGCTCGGGGCTTAGCAATCAGCCCCAGCATTTT. It yields the protein CASSSGLSNQPQHF. The chain combines TRBV7-2 with TRBJ1-5; D may be TRBD1 (5 bases). V was cut by 4 bases and J by 0 bases, with 7 bases left in between. This CDR3 comprises 14 residues. CDR1 is SGHTA, CDR2 FQGNSA, per germline.

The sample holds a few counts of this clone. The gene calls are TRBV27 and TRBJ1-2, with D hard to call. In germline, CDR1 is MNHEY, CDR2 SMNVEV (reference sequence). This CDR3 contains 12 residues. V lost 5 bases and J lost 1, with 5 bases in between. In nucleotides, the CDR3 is TGTGCCAGCAGTGCAGTTAACTATGGCTACACCTTC. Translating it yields CASSAVNYGYTF.

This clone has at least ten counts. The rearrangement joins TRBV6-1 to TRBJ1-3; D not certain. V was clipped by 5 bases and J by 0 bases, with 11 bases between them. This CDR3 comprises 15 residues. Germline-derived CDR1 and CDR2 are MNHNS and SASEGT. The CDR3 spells CASSWRQYSGNTIYF. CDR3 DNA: TGTGCCAGCAGTTGGAGGCAGTACTCTGGAAACACCATATATTTT.

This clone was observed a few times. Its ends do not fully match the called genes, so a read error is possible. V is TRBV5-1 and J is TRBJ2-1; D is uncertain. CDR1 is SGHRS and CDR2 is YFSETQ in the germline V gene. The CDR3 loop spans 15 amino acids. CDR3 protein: CASSLEAGRYNKQFF. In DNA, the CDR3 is TGCGCCAGCAGCTTGGAGGCAGGAAGATACAATAAGCAGTTCTTC.

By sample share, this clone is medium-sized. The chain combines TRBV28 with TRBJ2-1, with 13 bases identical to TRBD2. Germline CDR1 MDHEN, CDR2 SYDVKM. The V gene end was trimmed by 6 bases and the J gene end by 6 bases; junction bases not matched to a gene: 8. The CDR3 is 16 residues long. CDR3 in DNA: TGTGCCAGCAGGACATTAGGACTAGCGGGAGTCAATGAGCAGTTCTTC. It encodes CASRTLGLAGVNEQFF.

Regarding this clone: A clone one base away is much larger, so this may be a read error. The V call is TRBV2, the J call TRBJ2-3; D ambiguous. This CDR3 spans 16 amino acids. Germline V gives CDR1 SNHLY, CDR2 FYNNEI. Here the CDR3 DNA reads TGTGCCAGCAGTGAAGGTTACGCGAGTGGTTGGGATACGCATTATTTT. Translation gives CASSEGYASGWDTHYF.

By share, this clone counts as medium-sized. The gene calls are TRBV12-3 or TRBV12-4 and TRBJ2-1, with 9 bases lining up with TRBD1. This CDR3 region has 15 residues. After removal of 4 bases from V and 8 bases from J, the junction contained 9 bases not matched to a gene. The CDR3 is CASSSRGQGIDEQFF. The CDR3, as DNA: TGTGCCAGCAGTTCACGGGGACAGGGTATCGATGAGCAGTTCTTC.

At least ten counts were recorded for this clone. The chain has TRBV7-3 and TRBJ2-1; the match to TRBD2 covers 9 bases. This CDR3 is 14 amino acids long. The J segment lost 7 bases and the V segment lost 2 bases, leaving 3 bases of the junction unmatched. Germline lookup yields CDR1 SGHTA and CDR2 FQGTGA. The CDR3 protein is CASSLLAGVNEQFF. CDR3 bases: TGTGCCAGCAGCTTATTAGCGGGAGTGAATGAGCAGTTCTTC.

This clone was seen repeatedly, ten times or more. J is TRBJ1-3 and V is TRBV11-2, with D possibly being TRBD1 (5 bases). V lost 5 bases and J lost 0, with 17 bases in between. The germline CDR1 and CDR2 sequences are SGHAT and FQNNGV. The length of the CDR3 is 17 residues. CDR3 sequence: CASSPLGELRSGNTIYF. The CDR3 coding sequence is TGTGCCAGCAGCCCCCTGGGGGAGCTCCGCTCTGGAAACACCATATATTTT.

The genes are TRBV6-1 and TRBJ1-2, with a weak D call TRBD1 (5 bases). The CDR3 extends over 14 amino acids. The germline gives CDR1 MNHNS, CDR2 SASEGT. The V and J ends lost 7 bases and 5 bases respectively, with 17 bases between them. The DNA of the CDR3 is TGTGCCAGCACCCTTAGACAGACTCATTATGGCTACACCTTC. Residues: CASTLRQTHYGYTF.

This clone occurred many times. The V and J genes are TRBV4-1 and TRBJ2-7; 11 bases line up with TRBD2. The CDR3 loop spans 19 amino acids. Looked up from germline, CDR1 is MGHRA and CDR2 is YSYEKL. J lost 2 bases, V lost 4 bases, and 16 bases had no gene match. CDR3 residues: CASSLPPVGPLAGAYEQYF. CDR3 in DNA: TGCGCCAGCAGCCTTCCCCCCGTGGGCCCACTAGCGGGAGCCTACGAGCAGTACTTC.